Shown below are 23 T cell receptor beta chains from a single sample sequenced in a study of T cells in women clearing cervical HPV infection. Assay used: immunoSEQ multiplex PCR; TCRdb lists only in-frame clones, some missing. The sample shows more than 30,000 clones, and around 3.9% sits with its ten largest clones. Sequencing was carried out using blood buffy coat. These receptors came from a woman aged 18-70 years with a cervical HPV16 infection that either progressed to CIN3+ or cleared (not recorded which).

With regard to this clone: The read ends 3 residues early relative to the CDR3; the germline J gene fills the gap. This sequence joins TRBV6-2 or TRBV6-3 and TRBJ1-1; D is uncertain. Germline V gene sequence: CDR1 MNHEY, CDR2 SVGEGT. The CDR3 is 11 amino acids. CDR3 amino acids: CASSLHNKAFF. The CDR3 DNA, read in part, is TGTGCCAGCAGTCTTCACAACAAG.

Incomplete CDR3 DNA: TGCAGTGCCACGTCGGACAGGGGGCTCTACGAG. Its translation is CSATSDRGLYE. The full-length CDR3 reads as CSATSDRGLYEQYF. This rearrangement joins TRBV20-1 to TRBJ2-7, with 11 bases aligning to TRBD1. Read coverage stops 3 residues before the CDR3 terminus; the germline J gene supplies the remainder. CDR1 DFQATT and CDR2 SNEGSKA come from the germline V gene (reference sequence). This CDR3 has 14 residues. Losses at the gene ends were 6 bases for V and 3 bases for J; bases not matched to a gene: 7.

As to this clone: The CDR3 end falls 3 residues outside the read, so it is completed with the germline J gene. The chain links TRBV7-2 to TRBJ1-4; 9 bases agree with TRBD1. CDR3 size: 14 residues. With V trimmed by 6 bases and J by 10 bases, 9 bases remained unmatched. Germline-derived CDR1 and CDR2 are SGHTA and FQGNSA. CDR3 sequence reads: CASRAGTGMGKLFF. CDR3 bases read: TGTGCCAGCAGGGCCGGGACAGGGATGGGAAAA.

Concerning this clone itself: Coverage ceases 3 residues before the CDR3 finishes, and the germline J gene fills in the end. V usage is TRBV29-1 and J usage is TRBJ2-5; the D gene is possibly TRBD1 (6 bases). Trimming removed 5 bases from V and 7 bases from J, with 17 bases in between. The CDR3 length is 13 residues. Per germline, CDR1 SQVTM and CDR2 ANQGSEA. CDR3 sequence: CSVRTADRGTQYF. The covered CDR3 bases are TGCAGCGTTAGGACAGCCGATCGGGGGACC.

Points on this clone: The CDR3 end lies 3 residues beyond the end of the read and is filled in from the germline J gene. This chain joins TRBV19 and TRBJ2-7, with D perhaps TRBD2 (5 bases). The CDR3 runs 15 residues. Trimming took 5 bases from V and 2 from J, leaving 16 bases between them. Germline V gene sequence: CDR1 LNHDA, CDR2 SQIVND (reference sequence). The DNA read from the CDR3 is TGTGCCAGTAGTCCTCGTGGGGTCGGGGCCTACGAG. Translation gives CASSPRGVGAYE. The full CDR3 sequence reads CASSPRGVGAYEQYF.

As regards this clone: Read coverage stops 3 residues before the CDR3 terminus; the germline J gene supplies the remainder. The V gene is TRBV5-1, the J gene TRBJ1-6; D is possibly TRBD1 (6 bases). The germline V gene encodes CDR1 SGHRS and CDR2 YFSETQ. CDR3 size: 17 residues. V was clipped by 3 bases and J by 7 bases, with 20 bases between them. The chain's CDR3 is CASSYGTRTALNSPLHF. Incomplete CDR3 DNA: TGCGCCAGCAGCTATGGAACGAGGACAGCGCTAAATTCACCC.

Concerning this clone itself: Read data end 3 residues before the CDR3 end; the end is taken from the germline J gene. This chain joins TRBV6-1 and TRBJ2-5; 7 nucleotides line up with TRBD1. The CDR3 sequence is 13 residues long. Trimming at V came to 4 bases and at J to 6 bases, leaving 5 bases not matched to a gene. Germline loops: CDR1 MNHNS, CDR2 SASEGT. The CDR3 DNA, read in part, is TGTGCCAGCAGTGCTGACAGGGCGAAGACC. This gives the protein CASSADRAKT. In full, the CDR3 reads CASSADRAKTQYF.

As to this clone: The read comes to an end 3 residues before the CDR3 does, leaving the germline J gene to fill in the end. The chain recombines TRBV4-1 with TRBJ2-5, with a possible D match to TRBD1 (5 bases). The CDR3 is made up of 13 amino acids. Germline V gives CDR1 MGHRA, CDR2 YSYEKL. CDR3 bases read: TGCGCCAGCAGCCAAGTAGGGGATAGTACC. Amino acid sequence: CASSQVGDST. The full CDR3 is CASSQVGDSTQYF.

Note on this clone: The missing CDR3 end, 3 residues past where the read stops, is filled in from the germline J gene. J is TRBJ2-5 and V is TRBV2, with D uncertain. The CDR3 consists of 15 residues. The germline CDR1 and CDR2 sequences are SNHLY and FYNNEI. V lost 4 bases, J lost 4 bases, and 16 bases lay in between. CDR3 DNA (partial): TGTGCCAGCAGTGGCGAGCGACTTGCTGGAGAGACC. This encodes CASSGERLAGET. The whole CDR3 sequence is CASSGERLAGETQYF.

To note about this clone: With the read ending 3 residues before the CDR3 end, the germline J gene is used to fill in that end. The V gene is TRBV14, the J gene TRBJ2-1; D is perhaps TRBD2 (6 bases). Trimming took off 0 bases at V and 6 bases at J, with 15 bases between the two ends. Germline V CDR1 and CDR2: SGHDN, FVKESK. The CDR3 spans 16 residues. The sequenced CDR3 bases are TGTGCCAGCAGCCAAGATCGGAGACTAGGGCTCAATGAG. Translation: CASSQDRRLGLNE. The CDR3 in full is CASSQDRRLGLNEQFF. The full variable domain, with the rest looked up from reference TRBV14 and TRBJ2-1, is EAGVTQFPSHSVIEKGQTVTLRCDPISGHDNLYWYRRVMGKEIKFLLHFVKESKQDESGMPNNRFLAERTGGTYSTLKVQPAELEDSGVYFCASSQDRRLGLNEQFFGPGTRLTVL.

Points on this clone: Read sequence stops 3 residues before the CDR3 end, and the germline J gene provides the missing end. The chain links TRBV20-1 to TRBJ2-3, with unresolved D. Trimming took 6 bases from V and 6 from J, leaving 16 bases between them. Per germline, CDR1 DFQATT and CDR2 SNEGSKA (reference sequence). The CDR3 consists of 13 residues. The sequenced part of the CDR3 DNA is TGCAGTGCCCCTCCTTTCAGTGAGGATACG. Its protein is CSAPPFSEDT. In full, the CDR3 is CSAPPFSEDTQYF.

With regard to this clone: The CDR3 is cut off 3 residues early in the read; its end comes from the germline J gene. The chain has TRBV5-1 and TRBJ2-5; TRBD1 matches 9 bases. The J segment lost 4 bases and the V segment lost 4 bases, leaving 5 bases of the junction unmatched. Per germline, CDR1 SGHRS and CDR2 YFSETQ. The CDR3 sequence is 14 residues long. This CDR3 is CASSLGQGLETQYF. The sequenced CDR3 bases are TGCGCCAGCAGCCTGGGACAGGGCCTAGAGACC.

As regards this clone: From the germline J gene comes the end of the CDR3, since the read stops 3 residues before it. The V and J genes are TRBV9 and TRBJ1-2; TRBD1 might be the D (5 bases). The CDR3 runs to 12 residues. The germline V gene has CDR1 SGDLS and CDR2 YYNGEE. The germline V and J ends were trimmed by 7 bases and 5 bases, with 12 bases remaining between them. CDR3 residues: CASGSGGYGYTF. The DNA read from the CDR3 is TGTGCCAGCGGGTCCGGGGGGTATGGC.

Note on this clone: The CDR3 end falls 3 residues outside the read, so it is completed with the germline J gene. The V call is TRBV7-6, the J call TRBJ2-3; a weak D match, TRBD2 (5 bases). Looked up from germline, CDR1 is SGHVS and CDR2 is FNYEAQ. The CDR3 has 17 residues. The germline V and J ends were trimmed by 4 bases and 3 bases, with 20 bases remaining between them. The CDR3 bases that were read are TGTGCCAGCAGCTCGGTCAGAGGACTCCAAAGAACAGATACG. Its translation is CASSSVRGLQRTDT. In full, the CDR3 is CASSSVRGLQRTDTQYF.

Points on this clone: The read finishes 3 residues shy of the CDR3 end, and the germline J gene is used to complete it. The genes are TRBV27 and TRBJ2-7, with 15 bases matching TRBD2. This CDR3 has 19 amino acids. CDR1 MNHEY and CDR2 SMNVEV come from the germline V gene (reference sequence). Losses at the gene ends were 9 bases for V and 0 bases for J; bases not matched to a gene: 15. Partial CDR3 DNA: TGTGCCAGTTCCCCCCTAGGGACTAGCGGGAGGCCCAACTCCTACGAG. It translates to CASSPLGTSGRPNSYE. The whole CDR3 protein reads CASSPLGTSGRPNSYEQYF.

With respect to this clone: Sequencing ends 3 residues short of the CDR3 end; the germline J gene provides the rest. The V and J genes are TRBV3-1 (or the pseudogene TRBV3-2) and TRBJ2-7; 9 nucleotides agree with TRBD1. Unmatched junction bases numbered 12, after V lost 4 bases and J lost 2 bases. The CDR3 totals 17 residues. CDR1 and CDR2 from the germline V gene are LGHDT and YNNKEL (reference sequence). Incomplete CDR3 DNA: TGTGCCAGCAGCCCTAGTCGCCTGGGGACAGGGACCTACGAG. This sequence encodes CASSPSRLGTGTYE. The whole CDR3 region reads CASSPSRLGTGTYEQYF.

With regard to this clone: The observed sequence ends 3 residues before the CDR3 terminus, with the missing tail filled in from the germline J gene. The rearrangement links TRBV5-1 to TRBJ2-7; D is unresolved. This CDR3 contains 14 residues. The V gene's germline CDR1 is SGHRS and CDR2 YFSETQ. V lost 4 bases to trimming and J lost 3 bases, with 14 bases between them. Partial CDR3 DNA: TGCGCCAGCAGCCCTAGGCCAGAAAGCTACGAG. Translated: CASSPRPESYE. The complete CDR3 reads CASSPRPESYEQYF.

For this clone: With the read ending 3 residues before the CDR3 end, the germline J gene is used to fill in that end. V gene TRBV5-6 combines with J gene TRBJ1-4, with D possibly matching TRBD1 (5 bases). Germline V gene lookup returns CDR1 SGHDT and CDR2 YYEEEE. The CDR3 loop spans 13 amino acids. Trimming pared 0 bases from V and 5 bases from J, leaving 5 bases between. The CDR3 here is CASSLAGNEKLFF. Incomplete CDR3 DNA: TGTGCCAGCAGCTTGGCAGGGAATGAAAAA.

CDR3 bases read: TGTGCCAGCAGATTGGACAGGGGAGCGGATCAGCCC. Its protein is CASRLDRGADQP. The whole CDR3 reads CASRLDRGADQPQHF. J is TRBJ1-5 and V is TRBV7-8, with 9 bases matching TRBD1. Read sequence stops 3 residues before the CDR3 end, and the germline J gene provides the missing end. Looked up from germline, CDR1 is SGHVS and CDR2 is FQNEAQ. V gave up 6 bases and J gave up 5 bases; unmatched junction bases: 8. The CDR3 has 15 residues.

A word on this clone: The read finishes 3 residues shy of the CDR3 end, and the germline J gene is used to complete it. The rearrangement joins TRBV6-2 or TRBV6-3 to TRBJ2-1, with 9 nucleotides matching TRBD2. CDR3 size: 17 residues. Germline V gene data show CDR1 as MNHEY and CDR2 as SVGEGT. With V trimmed by 3 bases and J by 7 bases, 13 bases remained unmatched. The CDR3 DNA, read in part, is TGTGCCAGCAGTTATCGTACTAGCGGGTCTACAAGGAATGAG. This gives the protein CASSYRTSGSTRNE. The entire CDR3 protein is CASSYRTSGSTRNEQFF.

With regard to this clone: The read ends 3 residues shy of where the CDR3 ends; the end is completed using the germline J gene. This sequence joins TRBV25-1 and TRBJ2-3; TRBD2 matches 7 bases. V was clipped by 7 bases and J by 1 base; unmatched bases: 8. The CDR3 is 15 residues long. CDR1 is MGHDK, CDR2 SYGVNS, per germline. CDR3 residues: CASTRSSGGTDTQYF. CDR3 DNA, as far as it was read: TGTGCCAGCACCCGATCTAGCGGCGGCACAGATACG.

Remarks on this clone: The CDR3 extends 3 residues past the end of the read, so its final part is completed from the germline J gene. The V and J genes are TRBV20-1 and TRBJ2-5; tentative D call: TRBD2 (6 bases). The CDR3 sequence is 14 residues long. The germline V gene encodes CDR1 DFQATT and CDR2 SNEGSKA (reference sequence). V was pared by 6 bases and J by 2 bases, with 16 bases between. The sequenced part of the CDR3 DNA is TGCAGTGCCCAACCCGGTGCGGGACAAGAGACC. Protein: CSAQPGAGQET. The CDR3, in full, reads CSAQPGAGQETQYF.

In the case of this clone: The CDR3 end is not reached by the read, which stops 3 residues before it; the germline J gene fills it in. J is TRBJ1-5 and V is TRBV19; 8 bases fit TRBD1. This CDR3 is 14 amino acids long. V was clipped by 5 bases and J by 5 bases; unmatched bases: 5. Germline-derived CDR1 and CDR2 are LNHDA and SQIVND (reference sequence). CDR3 DNA (partial): TGTGCCAGTAGTCCCCGGACAGGGCATCAGCCC. This encodes CASSPRTGHQP. The whole CDR3 region reads CASSPRTGHQPQHF.